This TCR beta chain was retrieved from a study of identical twins. Whole-study findings and limits: Insertions were reduced in abundant cord blood beta clonotypes but not in memory repertoires.

This clonotype was counted ten times or more. What it binds is not known. After template switching added a universal primer site, the resulting cDNA carried unique molecular identifiers. TCRdb re-called the 5' RACE reads with MiXCR, one entry per CDR3 protein. Found here are 220,000 or so distinct CDR3 sequences, approximately 7% of them singletons; the top ten hold roughly 3.6%. The J segment lost 2 bases and the V segment lost 6 bases, leaving 7 bases of the junction unmatched. This CDR3 region has 15 residues. The sample was also linked to a second study, of yellow fever vaccine responses in identical twins.

The rearrangement uses TRBV12-3 or TRBV12-4 and TRBJ2-7; 10 positions match TRBD1. The TCR originated in a woman in her late teens or twenties in good health. The specimen was memory (CD45RO+) T cells sorted from blood. CDR3 residues: CASRPTGTGAYEQYF. CDR3 bases: TGTGCCAGCAGGCCCACCGGGACAGGGGCCTACGAGCAGTACTTC.